This T cell receptor (beta chain) was retrieved from a study of blood T cell repertoires in COVID-19. Everyone who took part was 18 to 89 years old, and they came from over 20 US areas. Under the authors' procedure: Amplification with reference gene primers provided the estimates of nucleated cell counts. Here immunoSEQ multiplex PCR was the method, and the copy in TCRdb shows in-frame clones only, minus some. V and J calls and clone size are copied from that table; D and trimming were computed from the DNA. The data show fewer than 250,000 clones, around 76% seen once. Germline CDR1 and CDR2: MDHEN and SYDVKM. There are 15 residues in the CDR3. With V trimmed by 4 bases and J by 2 bases, 5 bases remained unmatched.

The receptor comes from a woman between 45 and 60 years old with acute COVID-19. The sample taken for sequencing was PBMCs or T cells enriched from blood (not recorded which). The rearrangement joins TRBV28 to TRBJ2-3, with 8 positions matching TRBD2. CDR3 loop: CASSSGGADTDTQYF. CDR3 DNA: TGTGCCAGCAGTTCCGGGGGGGCCGACACAGATACGCAGTATTTT.